This T cell receptor beta chain derives from a study of radiotherapy plus CTLA-4 blockade in lung cancer. Study findings and constraints: How blood T cell clones changed early, along with interferon-beta, reportedly forecast response best. Expansion in blood of tumor-derived TCR clones was seen after radiotherapy plus ipilimumab.

Regarding this clone: Its antigen is not known.

The study treated chemo-refractory metastatic non-small-cell lung cancer patients with focal radiation plus ipilimumab CTLA-4 blockade. CDR3 length: 14 residues. CDR1 and CDR2 from the germline V gene are GTSNPN and SVGIG (reference sequence). After removal of 0 bases from V and 7 bases from J, the junction contained 3 bases not matched to a gene. Generated by immunoSEQ multiplex PCR, the TCRdb table keeps only in-frame clones and is missing some. The sample lists roughly 50,000 clones, about 88% occurring once. This clonotype was obtained from a human donor with non-small cell lung cancer whose response to radiotherapy plus ipilimumab could not be evaluated. The V call is TRBV30, the J call TRBJ2-7, with 13 bases lining up with TRBD2. Source: peripheral blood, taken from a patient treated with radiotherapy plus ipilimumab. The CDR3 DNA reads as TGTGCCTGGAGTGTATCGGGACTAGCGGGGGAGCAGTACTTC. Its translation: CAWSVSGLAGEQYF.